These T cell receptor beta chains were read from a single sample in a study of blood T cell repertoires in COVID-19. Measured with immunoSEQ multiplex PCR; TCRdb has only the in-frame clones, and not every one. The repertoire holds approximately 200,000 clones, with 83% as singletons. The sequenced sample consisted of peripheral blood. All receptors come from a woman aged 45-65 years with acute or convalescent COVID-19. The CDR3 runs from the conserved cysteine through the conserved F or W. Fields, in order: V gene, D gene, J gene, clone size, CDR3 DNA, CDR3 protein. A D gene is named only where the DNA matches it firmly. Size is stated for part of the rows, as once, few or many counts, or as a class when the clone is expanded.

V: TRBV6-6
D: TRBD1
J: TRBJ1-2
size: .
DNA: TGTGCCAGCAGTTATGAGACAGGGGTAGGCTACACCTTC
CDR3: CASSYETGVGYTF

V: TRBV6-1
D: TRBD1
J: TRBJ2-4
size: .
DNA: TGTGCCAGCAGTGAAGGGACAGGGCGGGCCAAAAACATTCAGTACTTC
CDR3: CASSEGTGRAKNIQYF

V: TRBV3-1/TRBV3-2
D: .
J: TRBJ2-1
size: .
DNA: TGTGCCAGCAGCCATTTCTCACGAGGGGGAGACTCCTACAATGAGCAGTTCTTC
CDR3: CASSHFSRGGDSYNEQFF

V: TRBV24-1
D: .
J: TRBJ2-7
size: .
DNA: TGTGCCACCAGTGACGGAGTAACCTACGAGCAGTACTTC
CDR3: CATSDGVTYEQYF

V: TRBV30
D: TRBD2
J: TRBJ2-2
size: .
DNA: TGTGCCTGGGACCCGGGACTAGCGGGAGGGTCGGGCACCGGGGAGCTGTTTTTT
CDR3: CAWDPGLAGGSGTGELFF

V: TRBV19
D: .
J: TRBJ2-1
size: .
DNA: TGTGCCAGTAATCCGGGACACTCCTCCTACAATGAGCAGTTCTTC
CDR3: CASNPGHSSYNEQFF

V: TRBV19
D: .
J: TRBJ2-2
size: .
DNA: TGTGCCAGTACCTCAGACAGGCTAGGCGGGGAGCTGTTTTTT
CDR3: CASTSDRLGGELFF

V: TRBV30
D: .
J: TRBJ2-5
size: few
DNA: TGTGCCTGGAGTCGGGACTACCAAGAGACCCAGTACTTC
CDR3: CAWSRDYQETQYF

V: TRBV5-1
D: TRBD2
J: TRBJ2-4
size: .
DNA: TGCGCCAGCAGCTTGGTCTCGGCGGGAGGGACCAAAAACATTCAGTACTTC
CDR3: CASSLVSAGGTKNIQYF

V: TRBV5-1
D: .
J: TRBJ1-6
size: .
DNA: TGCGCCAGCAGCTTGGACGCCCTGACAGGAGCCCTCCACTTT
CDR3: CASSLDALTGALHF

V: TRBV2
D: .
J: TRBJ1-5
size: .
DNA: TGTGCCACGAGTCGGGGGATTAGCAATCAGCCCCAGCATTTT
CDR3: CATSRGISNQPQHF

V: TRBV19
D: TRBD1
J: TRBJ1-1
size: .
DNA: TGTGCCAGTAGCCCGGGACAGGGGAACACTGAAGCTTTCTTT
CDR3: CASSPGQGNTEAFF

V: TRBV19
D: .
J: TRBJ2-7
size: .
DNA: TGTGCCAGTAGTGGTATCGAGTACGAGCAGTACTTC
CDR3: CASSGIEYEQYF

V: TRBV6-5
D: TRBD1
J: TRBJ2-6
size: .
DNA: TGTGCCAGCAGACCTACAGGGGCTGGGGCCAACGTCCTGACTTTC
CDR3: CASRPTGAGANVLTF

V: TRBV28
D: TRBD1
J: TRBJ1-2
size: .
DNA: TGTGCCAGCAGCAGAGCGTCGGACAGGGGCCGCCTTGGCTATGGCTACACCTTC
CDR3: CASSRASDRGRLGYGYTF

V: TRBV7-9
D: TRBD2
J: TRBJ2-7
size: .
DNA: TGTGCCAGCAGCAGGACTAGCGCCCGAACTTACGAGCAGTACTTC
CDR3: CASSRTSARTYEQYF

V: TRBV25-1
D: TRBD1
J: TRBJ1-5
size: .
DNA: TGTGCCAGCAATCGAGTTCCAGGGGGTCATCAGCCCCAGCATTTT
CDR3: CASNRVPGGHQPQHF

V: TRBV18
D: TRBD1
J: TRBJ2-2
size: .
DNA: TGTGCCAGCTCACCAAGTCGGGACAGGGTCGCCGGGGAGCTGTTTTTT
CDR3: CASSPSRDRVAGELFF

V: TRBV11-2
D: TRBD1
J: TRBJ2-1
size: .
DNA: TGTGCCAGCAGTCCTCAGGGGGCGCGGTACAATGAGCAGTTCTTC
CDR3: CASSPQGARYNEQFF

V: TRBV6-5
D: TRBD1
J: TRBJ2-7
size: .
DNA: TGTGCCAGCAGTTACGACCACAGGGGGCGGAACGAGCAGTACTTC
CDR3: CASSYDHRGRNEQYF

V: TRBV19
D: .
J: TRBJ1-2
size: few
DNA: TGTGCCAGTAGTAACGGGGGGCTTAACTATGGCTACACCTTC
CDR3: CASSNGGLNYGYTF

V: TRBV12-5
D: TRBD1
J: TRBJ2-7
size: .
DNA: TGTGCTAGTGGTTTGGTACAGGGGGCCTCCTACGAGCAGTACTTC
CDR3: CASGLVQGASYEQYF

V: TRBV28
D: TRBD1
J: TRBJ1-5
size: .
DNA: TGTGCCAGCACTAGGACAGGGCGTAGCAATCAGCCCCAGCATTTT
CDR3: CASTRTGRSNQPQHF

V: TRBV7-3
D: TRBD2
J: TRBJ2-3
size: .
DNA: TGTGCCAGCAGCTTACGCGGGGGAAGCACAGATACGCAGTATTTT
CDR3: CASSLRGGSTDTQYF

V: TRBV6-5
D: .
J: TRBJ1-5
size: .
DNA: TGTGCCAGCAGTTACAAGCGGCCAGGCAATCAGCCCCAGCATTTT
CDR3: CASSYKRPGNQPQHF

V: TRBV6-5
D: .
J: TRBJ2-7
size: .
DNA: TGTGCCAGCACCCAGGGCTGGAACTACGAGCAGTACTTC
CDR3: CASTQGWNYEQYF

V: TRBV4-1
D: TRBD2
J: TRBJ2-2
size: .
DNA: TGCGCCAGCAGCCGAGCGGGGGGTGGCACCGGGGAGCTGTTTTTT
CDR3: CASSRAGGGTGELFF

V: TRBV28
D: .
J: TRBJ1-3
size: .
DNA: TGTGCCAGCAGTTTATTTCGGGTGTCTGGAAACACCATATATTTT
CDR3: CASSLFRVSGNTIYF

V: TRBV29-1
D: .
J: TRBJ2-3
size: .
DNA: TGCAGCGTTGAAAAACAAGATACGCAGTATTTT
CDR3: CSVEKQDTQYF

V: TRBV11-2
D: .
J: TRBJ2-7
size: .
DNA: TGTGCCAGCAGCTTGGGGGACATATCCTACGAGCAGTACTTC
CDR3: CASSLGDISYEQYF

V: TRBV7-2
D: .
J: TRBJ2-3
size: .
DNA: TGTGCCAGCAGCCCGAGTGGGGCTGGAGATACGCAGTATTTT
CDR3: CASSPSGAGDTQYF

V: TRBV5-1
D: TRBD1
J: TRBJ2-2
size: .
DNA: TGCGCCAGCAGCTTTGACAGGGTCGGCACCGGGGAGCTGTTTTTT
CDR3: CASSFDRVGTGELFF

V: TRBV5-5
D: TRBD1
J: TRBJ1-5
size: .
DNA: TGTGCCAGCAGCCTGATAGGGGGCAGGCAGCCCCAGCATTTT
CDR3: CASSLIGGRQPQHF